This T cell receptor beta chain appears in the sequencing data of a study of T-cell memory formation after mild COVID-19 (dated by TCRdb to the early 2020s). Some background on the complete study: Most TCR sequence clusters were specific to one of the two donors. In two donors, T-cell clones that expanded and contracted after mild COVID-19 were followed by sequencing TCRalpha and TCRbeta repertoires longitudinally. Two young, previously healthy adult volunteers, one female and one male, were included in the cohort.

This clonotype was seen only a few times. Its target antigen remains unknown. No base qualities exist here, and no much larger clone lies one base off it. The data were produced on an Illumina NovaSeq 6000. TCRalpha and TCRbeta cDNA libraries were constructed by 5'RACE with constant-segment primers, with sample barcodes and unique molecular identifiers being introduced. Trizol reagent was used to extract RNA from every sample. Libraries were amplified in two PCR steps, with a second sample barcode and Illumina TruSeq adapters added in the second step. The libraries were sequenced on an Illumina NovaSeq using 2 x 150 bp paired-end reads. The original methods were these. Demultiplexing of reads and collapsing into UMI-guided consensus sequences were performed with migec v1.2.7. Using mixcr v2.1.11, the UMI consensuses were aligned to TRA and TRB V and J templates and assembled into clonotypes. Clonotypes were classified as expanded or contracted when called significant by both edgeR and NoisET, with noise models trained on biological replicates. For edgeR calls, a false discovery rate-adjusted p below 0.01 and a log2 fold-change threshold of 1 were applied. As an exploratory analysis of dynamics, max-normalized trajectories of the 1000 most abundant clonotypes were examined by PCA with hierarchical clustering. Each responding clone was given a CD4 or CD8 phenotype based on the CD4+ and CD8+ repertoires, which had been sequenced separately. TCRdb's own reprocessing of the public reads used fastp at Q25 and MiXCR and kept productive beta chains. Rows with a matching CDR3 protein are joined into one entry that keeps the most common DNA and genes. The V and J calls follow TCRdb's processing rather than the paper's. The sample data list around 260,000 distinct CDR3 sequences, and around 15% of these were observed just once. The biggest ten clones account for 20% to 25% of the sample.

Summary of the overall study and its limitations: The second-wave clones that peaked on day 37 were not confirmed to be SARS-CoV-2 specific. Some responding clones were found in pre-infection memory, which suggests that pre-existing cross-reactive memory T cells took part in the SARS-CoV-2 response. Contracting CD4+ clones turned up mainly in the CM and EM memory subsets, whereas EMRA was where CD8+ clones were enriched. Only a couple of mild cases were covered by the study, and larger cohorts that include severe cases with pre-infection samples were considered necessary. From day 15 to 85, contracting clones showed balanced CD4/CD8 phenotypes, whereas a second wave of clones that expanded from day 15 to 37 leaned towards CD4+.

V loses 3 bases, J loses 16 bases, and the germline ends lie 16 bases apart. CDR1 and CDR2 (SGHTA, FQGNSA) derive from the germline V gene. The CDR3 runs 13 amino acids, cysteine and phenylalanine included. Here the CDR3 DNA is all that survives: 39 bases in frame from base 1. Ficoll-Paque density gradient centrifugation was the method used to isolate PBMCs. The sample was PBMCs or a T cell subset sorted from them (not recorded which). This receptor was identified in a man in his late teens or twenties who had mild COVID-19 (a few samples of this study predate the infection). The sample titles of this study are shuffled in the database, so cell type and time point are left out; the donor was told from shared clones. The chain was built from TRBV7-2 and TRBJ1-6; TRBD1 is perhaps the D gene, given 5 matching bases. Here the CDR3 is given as CASSFPPAGPLHF. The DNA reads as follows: TGTGCCAGCAGCTTCCCCCCTGCGGGGCCACTCCACTTT.